The next 21 T cell receptor beta chains were all read from a single sample in a study of CD8 T cells in ankylosing spondylitis. TCRdb re-called the 5' RACE reads with MiXCR, one entry per CDR3 protein. The table records 250,000 to 400,000 distinct CDR3 sequences, approximately 10% of them present only once. The sequencing input was blood, either unsorted or a sorted T cell fraction (not recorded which). These receptors all come from a female donor with ankylosing spondylitis or in good health (not recorded which).

The rearrangement uses TRBV6-2 or TRBV6-3 and TRBJ2-6, with 8 bases identical to TRBD1. Germline CDR1 and CDR2: MNHEY and SVGEGT. There are 15 residues in the CDR3. Trimming took 5 bases from V and 2 from J; bases not matched to a gene: 2. DNA for the CDR3: TGTGCCAGCAGTCAGGGGGCTACTGGGGCCAACGTCCTGACTTTC. It encodes CASSQGATGANVLTF.

The rearrangement uses TRBV20-1 and TRBJ1-1; D is possibly TRBD1 (5 bases). The CDR3 totals 15 residues. Germline CDR1 and CDR2: DFQATT and SNEGSKA (reference sequence). The V and J ends lost 0 bases and 4 bases respectively, with 15 bases between them. CDR3: CSARDQGAPGTEAFF. CDR3 sequence (DNA): TGCAGTGCTAGAGATCAAGGGGCCCCGGGCACTGAAGCTTTCTTT.

This clonotype was detected ten times or more. The chain carries TRBV10-3 and TRBJ2-2; a possible D gene is TRBD1 (5 bases). There are 16 residues in the CDR3. Germline V gene sequence: CDR1 ENHRY, CDR2 SYGVKD. The germline V and J ends were trimmed by 3 bases and 1 base, with 12 bases remaining between them. The DNA for the CDR3 is TGTGCCATCAGTGATTTTGGGCAGGGGAACACCGGGGAGCTGTTTTTT. Protein: CAISDFGQGNTGELFF.

This clonotype appeared a few times. This chain links TRBV20-1 with TRBJ2-7; TRBD2 aligns across 10 bases. The germline CDR1 and CDR2 sequences are DFQATT and SNEGSKA (reference sequence). The CDR3 has 15 residues. The J segment lost 3 bases and the V segment lost 1 base, leaving 6 bases of the junction unmatched. For the CDR3, the DNA is TGCAGTGCTAGAGGGGAGCGGGAGGGGATCTACGAGCAGTACTTC. This codes for CSARGEREGIYEQYF.

The table lists this clonotype with many counts. The rearrangement uses TRBV29-1 and TRBJ2-7, with no clear D. Germline values: CDR1 SQVTM, CDR2 ANQGSEA. The CDR3 totals 13 residues. The V gene lost 4 bases and the J gene lost 2 bases, with 12 bases spanning the gap. This CDR3 is CSVGSLMTYEQYF. CDR3 in DNA: TGCAGCGTTGGGTCATTGATGACCTACGAGCAGTACTTC.

This clonotype has ten or more counts. V usage is TRBV15 and J usage is TRBJ2-4; D is perhaps TRBD2 (7 bases). CDR1 is LNHNV, CDR2 YYDKDF, per germline (reference sequence). The CDR3 totals 18 residues. Trimming took 0 bases from V and 3 from J, leaving 18 bases between them. Here the CDR3 DNA reads TGTGCCACCAGCAGAGATAAGGGGGGGCAGGGGAACAAAAACATTCAGTACTTC. Its protein is CATSRDKGGQGNKNIQYF.

This clonotype was found many times. The gene calls are TRBV4-3 and TRBJ2-2; no clear D. Trimming took off 0 bases at V and 5 bases at J, with 7 bases between the two ends. CDR3 length: 14 residues. Germline V gives CDR1 LGHNA, CDR2 YSLEER. In DNA, the CDR3 is TGCGCCAGCAGCCAAGAAGTTGGGACCGGGGAGCTGTTTTTT. This gives the protein CASSQEVGTGELFF.

As regards this clonotype: This sequence may be a read error, since a much larger clone differs from it by one base. The chain is built from TRBV20-1 and TRBJ2-1, with 9 bases fitting TRBD2. The germline V gene has CDR1 DFQATT and CDR2 SNEGSKA (reference sequence). J lost 0 bases, V lost 6 bases, and 18 bases had no gene match. This CDR3 has 19 residues. The CDR3 nucleotides are TGCAGTGCCGACACCGGGACTAGCTGGGTAAGAAGCTCCTACAATGAGCAGTTCTTC. This encodes CSADTGTSWVRSSYNEQFF.

In this sample, this clonotype turned up many times. This sequence joins TRBV5-1 and TRBJ2-1; 7 bases line up with TRBD2. The CDR3 length is 15 residues. Germline trimming cut 4 bases from V and 1 base from J; bases unmatched to any gene: 5. Germline loops: CDR1 SGHRS, CDR2 YFSETQ. The DNA of the CDR3 is TGCGCCAGCAGCAGGGCGCGGGGGTCCTACAATGAGCAGTTCTTC. Translating gives CASSRARGSYNEQFF.

The table lists this clonotype with many counts. In DNA, the CDR3 is TGTGCCAGCAGCCAAGGTTCGGGACAGGGGGCTGCACCCCTCCACTTT. Its translation: CASSQGSGQGAAPLHF. The chain combines TRBV4-2 with TRBJ1-6; 12 nucleotides agree with TRBD1. CDR3 length: 16 amino acids. CDR1 LGHNA and CDR2 YNFKEQ come from the germline V gene. V lost 1 base, J lost 11 bases, and 6 bases stayed unmatched.

The table lists this clonotype with many counts. This chain joins TRBV7-6 and TRBJ2-1, with D possibly matching TRBD1 (5 bases). The V gene lost 5 bases and the J gene lost 0 bases, with 17 bases spanning the gap. The CDR3 covers 17 residues. Germline values: CDR1 SGHVS, CDR2 FNYEAQ. The chain's CDR3 is CASSGARRRISYNEQFF. CDR3 coding DNA: TGTGCCAGCAGCGGGGCTCGCCGACGGATCTCCTACAATGAGCAGTTCTTC.

This clonotype was detected ten times or more. This chain links TRBV9 with TRBJ2-7; no clear D gene. The CDR3 is 13 residues long. The germline V gene has CDR1 SGDLS and CDR2 YYNGEE. V dropped 0 bases and J dropped 3 bases, with 7 bases sitting between them. The CDR3 sequence is CASSVDSDYEQYF. The CDR3 region has the DNA TGTGCCAGCAGCGTAGATTCGGACTACGAGCAGTACTTC. Using reference TRBV9 and TRBJ2-7 for the parts outside the CDR3, the full variable domain is DSGVTQTPKHLITATGQRVTLRCSPRSGDLSVYWYQQSLDQGLQFLIQYYNGEERAKGNILERFSAQQFPDLHSELNLSSLELGDSALYFCASSVDSDYEQYFGPGTRLTVT.

A few counts support this clonotype. The chain couples TRBV7-2 to TRBJ2-7; the match to TRBD1 covers 7 bases. Germline V gives CDR1 SGHTA, CDR2 FQGNSA. The CDR3 contains 15 residues. Germline trimming cut 6 bases from V and 0 bases from J; bases unmatched to any gene: 8. The CDR3 DNA sequence: TGTGCCAGCAGACCACAGGGGTCATACTCCTACGAGCAGTACTTC. Encoded protein: CASRPQGSYSYEQYF.

This clonotype has a count of ten or more. J is TRBJ1-5 and V is TRBV6-1, with TRBD1 identical over 10 bases. This CDR3 spans 15 amino acids. From germline, CDR1 is MNHNS and CDR2 SASEGT. With 6 bases clipped from V and 4 bases from J, the junction kept 6 bases outside the gene matches. The CDR3 DNA reads as TGTGCCAGCAGGCCCGGACAGGGGGTAAATCAGCCCCAGCATTTT. This sequence encodes CASRPGQGVNQPQHF.

This clonotype was counted at least ten times. The chain is built from TRBV12-3 or TRBV12-4 and TRBJ2-2; D not certain. V lost 7 bases and J lost 7, with 13 bases in between. This CDR3 spans 13 amino acids. CDR3 protein: CASIAVLHGELFF. CDR3 nucleotides: TGTGCCAGCATCGCAGTTTTGCACGGGGAGCTGTTTTTT.

This clonotype was observed a few times. This sequence joins TRBV28 and TRBJ1-5; D not certain. Germline CDR1 is MDHEN and CDR2 is SYDVKM. The CDR3 extends over 15 amino acids. Trimming left V 6 bases short and J 3 bases short, with 15 bases between. Here the CDR3 DNA reads TGTGCCAGCAGCTTCGACCAGGCGGACAATCAGCCCCAGCATTTT. It yields the protein CASSFDQADNQPQHF. The variable domain in full, completed from reference TRBV28 and TRBJ1-5, reads DVKVTQSSRYLVKRTGEKVFLECVQDMDHENMFWYRQDPGLGLRLIYFSYDVKMKEKGDIPEGYSVSREKKERFSLILESASTNQTSMYLCASSFDQADNQPQHFGDGTRLSIL.

The chain uses TRBV18 and TRBJ2-5; D uncertain. Trimming took 6 bases from V and 7 from J, leaving 12 bases between them. This CDR3 spans 12 amino acids. From germline, CDR1 is KGHSH and CDR2 LQKENI. The CDR3 here is CASSPREMTQYF. CDR3 bases: TGTGCCAGCTCGCCCCGTGAGATGACCCAGTACTTC. The variable domain in full, completed from reference TRBV18 and TRBJ2-5, reads NAGVMQNPRHLVRRRGQEARLRCSPMKGHSHVYWYRQLPEEGLKFMVYLQKENIIDESGMPKERFSAEFPKEGPSILRIQQVVRGDSAAYFCASSPREMTQYFGPGTRLLVL.

CDR3 nucleotides: TGCAGTGCTAGAGTAGAGGGGGCAGGCGAGCAGTACTTC. Residues: CSARVEGAGEQYF. The J gene is TRBJ2-7, the V gene TRBV20-1; the match to TRBD1 covers 7 bases. Looked up from germline, CDR1 is DFQATT and CDR2 is SNEGSKA (reference sequence). This CDR3 contains 13 residues. After removal of 1 base from V and 6 bases from J, the junction contained 6 bases not matched to a gene.

The rearrangement links TRBV27 to TRBJ2-1; D is uncertain. The germline gives CDR1 MNHEY, CDR2 SMNVEV (reference sequence). Deletions cut 6 bases from V and 0 bases from J, with 15 bases between. This CDR3 is built from 16 residues. The CDR3 protein is CASSWNRISSYNEQFF. For the CDR3, the DNA is TGTGCCAGCAGCTGGAACAGAATAAGCTCCTACAATGAGCAGTTCTTC.

This clonotype was counted a few times. The V call is TRBV3-1, the J call TRBJ2-1; D possibly corresponds to TRBD2 (5 bases). The CDR3 spans 19 residues. V was pared by 4 bases and J by 0 bases, with 22 bases between. Per the germline V gene, CDR1 is LGHDT and CDR2 is YNNKEL (reference sequence). The CDR3 DNA sequence: TGTGCCAGCAGCCCTCTATCGGCGCAGCGGCATTTCTCCTACAATGAGCAGTTCTTC. Its protein product is CASSPLSAQRHFSYNEQFF.

This clonotype has more than one count but fewer than ten. The chain joins TRBV10-3 to TRBJ2-5; 8 bases match TRBD1. Per the germline V gene, CDR1 is ENHRY and CDR2 is SYGVKD. This CDR3 contains 16 residues. Unmatched junction bases numbered 4, after V lost 0 bases and J lost 1 base. The chain's CDR3 is CAISESGTGPQETQYF. In DNA, the CDR3 is TGTGCCATCAGTGAGTCGGGGACAGGCCCCCAAGAGACCCAGTACTTC.